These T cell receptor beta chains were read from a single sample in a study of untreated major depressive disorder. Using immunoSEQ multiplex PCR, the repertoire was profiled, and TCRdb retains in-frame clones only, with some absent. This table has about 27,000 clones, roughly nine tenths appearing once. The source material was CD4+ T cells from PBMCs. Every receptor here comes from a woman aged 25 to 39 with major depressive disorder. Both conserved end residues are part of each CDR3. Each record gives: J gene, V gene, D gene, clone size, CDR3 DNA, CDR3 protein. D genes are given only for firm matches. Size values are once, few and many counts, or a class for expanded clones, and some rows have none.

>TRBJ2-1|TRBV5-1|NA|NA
TGCGCCAGCAGCTTGTGGGGCTTGGGGGGTGATGAGCAGTTCTTC
CASSLWGLGGDEQFF
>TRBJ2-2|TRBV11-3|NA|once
TGTGCCAGCAGCCCCAGGGGTCGGGGCACCGGGGAGCTGTTTTTT
CASSPRGRGTGELFF
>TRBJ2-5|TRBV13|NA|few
TGTGCCAGCTCCCGAGGTTGGGGAAAGCAAGAGACCCAGTACTTC
CASSRGWGKQETQYF
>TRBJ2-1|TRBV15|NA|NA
TGTGCCACCAGCAGAGAGGGAGATCTTAATGAGCAGTTCTTC
CATSREGDLNEQFF
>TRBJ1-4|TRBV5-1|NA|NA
TGCGCCAGCAGCTTGGAGGGCCAGATATATGAAAAACTGTTTTTT
CASSLEGQIYEKLFF
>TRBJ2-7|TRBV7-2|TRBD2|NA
TGTGCCAGCAGCACCCGAGGACTAGCGGGAGTAAACGAGCAGTACTTC
CASSTRGLAGVNEQYF
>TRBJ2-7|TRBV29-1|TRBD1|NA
TGCAGCGTGGAAACAGGGGGCGTTGGCTACGAGCAGTACTTC
CSVETGGVGYEQYF
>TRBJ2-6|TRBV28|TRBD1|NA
TGTGCCAGCAGTTTATGGGACAGGAAGGCCAACGTCCTGACTTTC
CASSLWDRKANVLTF
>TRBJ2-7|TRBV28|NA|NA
TGTGCCAGCAGTTTCCCCAACAGGGGGGGGAACTACGAGCAGTACTTC
CASSFPNRGGNYEQYF
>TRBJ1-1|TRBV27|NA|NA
TGTGCCAGCAGTTTGTTTAAGAACACTGAAGCTTTCTTT
CASSLFKNTEAFF
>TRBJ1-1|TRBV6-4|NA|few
TGTGCCAGCAGTGACTCGCCCGGGAACACTGAAGCTTTCTTT
CASSDSPGNTEAFF
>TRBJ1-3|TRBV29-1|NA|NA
TGCAGCGTTTCGGTAACTGGAAACACCATATATTTT
CSVSVTGNTIYF
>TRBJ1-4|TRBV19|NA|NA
TGTGCCAGTAGTATAGTAGGGTTCAGCGAAAAACTGTTTTTT
CASSIVGFSEKLFF
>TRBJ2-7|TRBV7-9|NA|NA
TGTGCCAGCAGCCCCGGGCTAGCATCGAACGAGCAGTACTTC
CASSPGLASNEQYF
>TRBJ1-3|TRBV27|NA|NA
TGTGCCAGCAGTGGCGGACGTGAAAACACCATATATTTT
CASSGGRENTIYF
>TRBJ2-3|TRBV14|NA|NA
TGTGCCAGCAGCCAAGGGGGAGCGGGTACGCAGTATTTT
CASSQGGAGTQYF
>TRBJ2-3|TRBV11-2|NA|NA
TGTGCCAGCAGTAGCATCAGGGGAAGGTTGGGCACAGATACGCAGTATTTT
CASSSIRGRLGTDTQYF
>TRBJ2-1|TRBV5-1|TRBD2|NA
TGCGCCAGCAGCTTGGTAGTTCTAGCGGGCCTAGGAAATGAGCAGTTCTTC
CASSLVVLAGLGNEQFF
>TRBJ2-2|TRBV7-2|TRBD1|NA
TGTGCCAGCAGCTTGAGAATCCGGGACAGGGGAACCGGGGAGCTGTTTTTT
CASSLRIRDRGTGELFF
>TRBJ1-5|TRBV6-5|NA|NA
TGTGCCAGCAGTGTCCGGGGGGACAATTATCAGCCCCAGCATTTT
CASSVRGDNYQPQHF
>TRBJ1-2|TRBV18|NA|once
TGTGCCAGCTCACCACCGGGGGGCGGACGCTATGGCTACACCTTC
CASSPPGGGRYGYTF
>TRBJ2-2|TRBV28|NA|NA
TGTGCCAGCAGTTTAATTTCGCAGATCACCGGGGAGCTGTTTTTT
CASSLISQITGELFF
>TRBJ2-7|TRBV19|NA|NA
TGTGCCAGTAGTATAGGTCCCCTCCGTGGGCCTAGAGCGGGTAAGAACGAGCAGTACTTC
CASSIGPLRGPRAGKNEQYF
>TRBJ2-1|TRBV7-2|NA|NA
TGTGCCAGCAGCTTATCGTTCTACAATGAGCAGTTCTTC
CASSLSFYNEQFF
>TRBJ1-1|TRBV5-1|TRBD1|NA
TGCGCCAGCAGCGCGCGACAGGGGACCACTGAAGCTTTCTTT
CASSARQGTTEAFF
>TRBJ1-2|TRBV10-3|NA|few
TGTGCCATCAAGGACAGTAACTATGGCTACACCTTC
CAIKDSNYGYTF
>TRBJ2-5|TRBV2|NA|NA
TGTGCCAGCAGGGAACAGGGCGGAGGGCAAGAGACCCAGTACTTC
CASREQGGGQETQYF
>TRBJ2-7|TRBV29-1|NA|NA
TGCAGCGTTGGCTCCGATTACGAGCAGTACTTC
CSVGSDYEQYF
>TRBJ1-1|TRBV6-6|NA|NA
TGTGCCAGCACGCAAGATTGGGGAAGCACTGAAGCTTTCTTT
CASTQDWGSTEAFF
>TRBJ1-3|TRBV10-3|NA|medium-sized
TGTGCCATTCTTTCAGGCCTCGAAGGTAGAAACACCATATATTTT
CAILSGLEGRNTIYF
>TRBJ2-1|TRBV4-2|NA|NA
TGTGCCAGCAGCCAAGATTCAGGGCTGTCACACAATGAGCAGTTCTTC
CASSQDSGLSHNEQFF
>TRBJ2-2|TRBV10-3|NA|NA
TGTGCCATCCAACAGGGCGCCGGGGAGCTGTTTTTT
CAIQQGAGELFF
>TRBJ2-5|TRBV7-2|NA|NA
TGTGCCAGCAGCCCAGGAATACGAGAGACCCAGTACTTC
CASSPGIRETQYF
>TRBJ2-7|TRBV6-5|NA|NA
TGTGCCAGCAGTTATGTGCGGGGGCCCTACGAGCAGTACTTC
CASSYVRGPYEQYF
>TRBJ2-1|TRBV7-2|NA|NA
TGTGCCAGCAGCTTAGAAGTCGGACGCCACAATGAGCAGTTCTTC
CASSLEVGRHNEQFF
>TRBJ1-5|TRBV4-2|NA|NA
TGTGCCAGCAGCCAAGATGTAGCGTATAGCAATCAGCCCCAGCATTTT
CASSQDVAYSNQPQHF
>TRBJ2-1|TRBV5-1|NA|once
TGCGCCAGCAGCCTCTCCGGGATAAGCCCCGTTGAGCAGTTCTTC
CASSLSGISPVEQFF
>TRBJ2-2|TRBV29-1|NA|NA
TGCAGCGTTGCGAGGAACACCGGGGAGCTGTTTTTT
CSVARNTGELFF
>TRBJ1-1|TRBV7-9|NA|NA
TGTGCCAGCAGCTTATCAGTCGGGACGGACACTGAAGCTTTCTTT
CASSLSVGTDTEAFF
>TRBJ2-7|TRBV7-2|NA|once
TGTGCCAGCAGCCCGTCCAACTCCTACGAGCAGTACTTC
CASSPSNSYEQYF
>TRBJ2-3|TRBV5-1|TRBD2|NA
TGCGCCAGCAGCGCGCAACTAGCGGTCCGCACAGATACGCAGTATTTT
CASSAQLAVRTDTQYF
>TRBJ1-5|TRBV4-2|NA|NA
TGTGCCAGCAGCCCCCGTGCCGGCCGGGGAAGCCATCAGCCCCAGCATTTT
CASSPRAGRGSHQPQHF
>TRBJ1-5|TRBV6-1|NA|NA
TGTGCCAGCAGTTCCCCGGGACGGCTTAATCAGCCCCAGCATTTT
CASSSPGRLNQPQHF
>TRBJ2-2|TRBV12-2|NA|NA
TGTGCAAGTCGCTTGAGTTGGGAGCTGTTTTTT
CASRLSWELFF
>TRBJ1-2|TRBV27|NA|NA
TGTGCCAGCCGGATGGCCGGAAACTATGGCTACACCTTC
CASRMAGNYGYTF